One and the same sample provided the 8 T cell receptor beta chains below, sequenced in a study of T cell responses to AZD1222 COVID-19 vaccine. Libraries were prepared by immunoSEQ multiplex PCR; TCRdb keeps only in-frame clonotypes and omits some of them. The sample has 200,000 or so clones, 85% to 95% seen once. The sample was peripheral blood, taken on day 0 of MenACWY control vaccination. These receptors were obtained from an adult in good health.

The rearrangement joins TRBV4-3 to TRBJ2-5, with 9 bases lining up with TRBD2. The CDR3 contains 15 residues. From germline, CDR1 is LGHNA and CDR2 YSLEER. J was trimmed by 4 bases and V by 0 bases; bases with no gene match: 3. The CDR3 nucleotides are TGCGCCAGCAGCCAAGATACTAGCGGGCCAGAGACCCAGTACTTC. This sequence encodes CASSQDTSGPETQYF.

CDR3 sequence reads: CASSLAGTQPQHF. The CDR3, as DNA: TGTGCCAGCAGCTTAGCGGGCACTCAGCCCCAGCATTTT. The J gene is TRBJ1-5, the V gene TRBV7-9; no definite D call. CDR1 is SEHNR, CDR2 FQNEAQ, per germline (reference sequence). The CDR3 has 13 residues. Trimming removed 0 bases from V and 6 bases from J, with 6 bases in between. Filled out from reference TRBV7-9 and TRBJ1-5, the complete variable domain reads DTGVSQNPRHKITKRGQNVTFRCDPISEHNRLYWYRQTLGQGPEFLTYFQNEAQLEKSRLLSDRFSAERPKGSFSTLEIQRTEQGDSAMYLCASSLAGTQPQHFGDGTRLSIL.

The CDR3, as DNA: TGCGCCAGCAGCTTCGCCGGCGGGGGGCCGAACACTGAAGCTTTCTTT. Translating gives CASSFAGGGPNTEAFF. The chain couples TRBV5-1 to TRBJ1-1; possible D gene TRBD1, 6 bases. V was shortened by 2 bases and J by 1 base, with 15 bases between the two germline ends. The CDR3 is 16 amino acids. Germline V gives CDR1 SGHRS, CDR2 YFSETQ.

This chain joins TRBV5-1 and TRBJ2-1; the D gene is possibly TRBD2 (6 bases). CDR1 SGHRS and CDR2 YFSETQ come from the germline V gene. The CDR3 consists of 14 residues. Trimming pared 4 bases from V and 6 bases from J, leaving 14 bases between. CDR3 amino acids: CASSPPGTFNEQFF. The CDR3 DNA is TGCGCCAGCAGCCCCCCCGGGACTTTCAATGAGCAGTTCTTC.

The J gene is TRBJ1-5, the V gene TRBV19, with 7 nucleotides matching TRBD1. Trimming cost V 2 bases and J 4 bases; bases outside gene matches: 5. CDR1 LNHDA and CDR2 SQIVND come from the germline V gene (reference sequence). The CDR3 is made up of 15 amino acids. The CDR3 reads CASSIRDSPNQPQHF. The CDR3 DNA reads as TGTGCCAGTAGTATACGGGACAGCCCAAATCAGCCCCAGCATTTT.

The chain recombines TRBV5-6 with TRBJ2-2; possibly TRBD1 for D (6 bases). The CDR3 consists of 15 residues. Germline-derived CDR1 and CDR2 are SGHDT and YYEEEE. V was trimmed by 2 bases and J by 7 bases, leaving 15 bases between them. The CDR3 sequence is CASSFFTGTVGELFF. CDR3 sequence (DNA): TGTGCCAGCAGCTTCTTTACAGGGACGGTCGGGGAGCTGTTTTTT. Complete variable domain (other parts from reference TRBV5-6 and TRBJ2-2): DAGVTQSPTHLIKTRGQQVTLRCSPKSGHDTVSWYQQALGQGPQFIFQYYEEEERQRGNFPDRFSGHQFPNYSSELNVNALLLGDSALYLCASSFFTGTVGELFFGEGSRLTVL.

The count of this clone is one. The chain recombines TRBV6-6 with TRBJ1-4, with D possibly being TRBD1 (6 bases). Germline V gene sequence: CDR1 MNHNY, CDR2 SVGAGI (reference sequence). The CDR3 runs 13 residues. The V end was cut by 5 bases, the J end by 7 bases, with 11 bases between. CDR3 sequence (DNA): TGTGCCAGCAGTAAACAGGGTAGTGAAAAACTGTTTTTT. Translated, it gives CASSKQGSEKLFF.

The J gene is TRBJ2-3, the V gene TRBV25-1; D ambiguous. Germline V gene lookup returns CDR1 MGHDK and CDR2 SYGVNS. V lost 4 bases, J lost 0 bases, and 2 bases lay in between. This CDR3 has 12 residues. This CDR3 is CASSGSTDTQYF. In nucleotides, the CDR3 is TGTGCCAGCAGTGGTAGCACAGATACGCAGTATTTT. Full variable domain (remainder filled in from reference TRBV25-1 and TRBJ2-3): EADIYQTPRYLVIGTGKKITLECSQTMGHDKMYWYQQDPGMELHLIHYSYGVNSTEKGDLSSESTVSRIRTEHFPLTLESARPSHTSQYLCASSGSTDTQYFGPGTRLTVL.